Listed here are 23 T cell receptor beta chains from one sample, sequenced in a study of blood T cell repertoires in COVID-19 (dated by TCRdb to 2018 to 2021). The library was made by the immunoSEQ multiplex PCR assay. Drawn from immuneACCESS, this table holds only the in-frame rearrangements with V and J called that TCRdb kept. Clones are partly lost; checked studies trace under half to an unresolved V gene and leave the rest unexplained. Present in this sample are fewer than 65,000 clones, 70% to 85% of which were seen just once. The top ten constitute 20% to 30% of the sample. Sequenced: peripheral blood. Source of these receptors: a man aged 65 to 79 with acute or convalescent COVID-19.

The chain has TRBV5-1 and TRBJ2-5, with D possibly matching TRBD1 (6 bases). The CDR3 contains 13 residues. CDR1 is SGHRS, CDR2 YFSETQ, per germline. Trimming removed 1 base from V and 5 bases from J, with 9 bases in between. The CDR3 bases are TGCGCCAGCAGCTTGTACAGGGACGAGACCCAGTACTTC. Its protein is CASSLYRDETQYF.

The chain uses TRBV6-5 and TRBJ2-1; unclear D gene. V was shortened by 0 bases and J by 2 bases, with 8 bases between the two germline ends. Germline assignment: CDR1 MNHEY and CDR2 SVGAGI. This CDR3 spans 15 amino acids. In nucleotides, the CDR3 is TGTGCCAGCAGTTACTCTCAGCGCCCCTACAATGAGCAGTTCTTC. Translated, it gives CASSYSQRPYNEQFF.

This clone occurred once. The rearrangement joins TRBV23-1 to TRBJ2-2, with 10 nucleotides matching TRBD2. TRBV23-1 is an open reading frame, and its role is uncertain. V gave up 2 bases and J gave up 7 bases; unmatched junction bases: 7. The CDR3 sequence is 16 residues long. CDR3 bases: TGCGCCAGCAGTCAAGCCAGGACTAGCGGAAGCGGGGAGCTGTTTTTT. This codes for CASSQARTSGSGELFF.

This chain connects TRBV30 to TRBJ2-1, with 10 bases aligning to TRBD1. V gave up 0 bases and J gave up 6 bases; unmatched junction bases: 8. Germline-derived CDR1 and CDR2 are GTSNPN and SVGIG (reference sequence). This CDR3 is built from 16 residues. The DNA of the CDR3 is TGTGCCTGGAGTGTACCGAGGACAGGGGGGAGCAATGAGCAGTTCTTC. Translation gives CAWSVPRTGGSNEQFF. The whole variable domain, filled in from reference TRBV30 and TRBJ2-1, reads SQTIHQWPATLVQPVGSPLSLECTVEGTSNPNLYWYRQAAGRGLQLLFYSVGIGQISSEVPQNLSASRPQDRQFILSSKKLLLSDSGFYLCAWSVPRTGGSNEQFFGPGTRLTVL.

This sequence joins TRBV28 and TRBJ1-3; D unresolved. CDR3 length: 13 residues. The V end lost 3 bases, the J end lost 4 bases, and 7 bases lay between the germline ends. Germline CDR1 is MDHEN and CDR2 is SYDVKM. The CDR3 DNA follows: TGTGCCAGCAGTTTTTATCTCGGAAACACCATATATTTT. Its protein product is CASSFYLGNTIYF.

The chain has TRBV5-1 and TRBJ2-3; 7 bases agree with TRBD2. Losses at the gene ends were 0 bases for V and 1 base for J; bases not matched to a gene: 11. Germline V gene lookup returns CDR1 SGHRS and CDR2 YFSETQ. The CDR3 runs to 18 residues. The CDR3 DNA follows: TGCGCCAGCAGCTTGGCTCCCTCGGGGGGTGCGGGCACAGATACGCAGTATTTT. This codes for CASSLAPSGGAGTDTQYF.

V and J are TRBV28 and TRBJ1-5; D gene uncertain. Trimming stripped 5 bases from V and 2 bases from J, with 10 bases between. Germline CDR1 MDHEN, CDR2 SYDVKM. The CDR3 is 14 amino acids. For the CDR3, the DNA is TGTGCCAGCAGTCCCGAGCTGGGCAATCAGCCCCAGCATTTT. This encodes CASSPELGNQPQHF. Variable domain in full (rest from reference TRBV28 and TRBJ1-5): DVKVTQSSRYLVKRTGEKVFLECVQDMDHENMFWYRQDPGLGLRLIYFSYDVKMKEKGDIPEGYSVSREKKERFSLILESASTNQTSMYLCASSPELGNQPQHFGDGTRLSIL.

The genes are TRBV28 and TRBJ1-5; weak D call: TRBD1 (5 bases). The V end lost 4 bases, the J end lost 3 bases, and 13 bases lay between the germline ends. The CDR3 totals 15 residues. Looked up from germline, CDR1 is MDHEN and CDR2 is SYDVKM. The CDR3 reads CASSYGGAINQPQHF. CDR3 DNA: TGTGCCAGCAGTTACGGCGGGGCGATCAATCAGCCCCAGCATTTT.

The CDR3 loop is CASSSQQYRGFNEQFF. CDR3 nucleotides: TGTGCCAGCAGTTCTCAGCAATACAGGGGTTTCAATGAGCAGTTCTTC. V gene TRBV28 combines with J gene TRBJ2-1, with 7 bases fitting TRBD1. The CDR3 sequence is 16 residues long. Germline-derived CDR1 and CDR2 are MDHEN and SYDVKM. J was trimmed by 6 bases and V by 4 bases; bases with no gene match: 12. Full variable domain (outside the CDR3, taken from reference TRBV28 and TRBJ2-1): DVKVTQSSRYLVKRTGEKVFLECVQDMDHENMFWYRQDPGLGLRLIYFSYDVKMKEKGDIPEGYSVSREKKERFSLILESASTNQTSMYLCASSSQQYRGFNEQFFGPGTRLTVL.

This clone was counted a single time. The chain combines TRBV25-1 with TRBJ2-1, with 13 bases aligning to TRBD2. V gave up 5 bases and J gave up 5 bases; unmatched junction bases: 3. Germline-derived CDR1 and CDR2 are MGHDK and SYGVNS. The CDR3 covers 15 residues. CDR3 region: CASSRTSGSHNEQFF. Written as DNA, the CDR3 is TGTGCCAGCAGTCGGACTAGCGGGAGCCACAATGAGCAGTTCTTC.

The chain has TRBV30 and TRBJ2-1; 9 nucleotides align to TRBD2. This CDR3 has 16 amino acids. Per germline, CDR1 GTSNPN and CDR2 SVGIG (reference sequence). V dropped 0 bases and J dropped 7; count of bases not matched to a gene: 10. CDR3 in DNA: TGTGCCTGGAGTGTACAGTTAGCGGGGGCCGGGAATGAGCAGTTCTTC. Amino acids: CAWSVQLAGAGNEQFF.

The rearrangement joins TRBV5-5 to TRBJ1-2, with D possibly matching TRBD1 (6 bases). Trimming removed 0 bases from V and 5 bases from J, with 8 bases in between. The CDR3 sequence is 13 residues long. Germline V lookup: CDR1 SGHKS, CDR2 YYEKEE (reference sequence). In DNA, the CDR3 is TGTGCCAGCAGCTTGGAACAGGGTTATGGCTACACCTTC. This encodes CASSLEQGYGYTF.

This clone was counted a few times. This sequence joins TRBV5-8 and TRBJ1-5, with D hard to call. V gave up 0 bases and J gave up 6 bases, with 4 bases separating them. CDR3 length: 12 residues. Germline V lookup: CDR1 SGHTS, CDR2 YDEGEE. The CDR3 DNA follows: TGTGCCAGCAGCTTGGTCTCTCAGCCCCAGCATTTT. It specifies CASSLVSQPQHF.

V is TRBV11-3 and J is TRBJ2-3, with 13 bases aligning to TRBD2. The CDR3 is made up of 17 amino acids. Germline assignment: CDR1 SGHNT and CDR2 YENEEA. With V trimmed by 5 bases and J by 5 bases, 10 bases remained unmatched. CDR3 region: CASSPKGLAGSLDTQYF. The CDR3 DNA reads as TGTGCCAGCAGCCCTAAGGGACTAGCGGGATCTCTAGATACGCAGTATTTT.

This clone was observed a handful of times. This chain joins TRBV9 and TRBJ1-3, with 8 bases fitting TRBD1. V was pared by 6 bases and J by 3 bases, with 2 bases of the junction left unmatched. From germline, CDR1 is SGDLS and CDR2 YYNGEE. This CDR3 is built from 13 residues. CDR3 in amino acids: CASTGTGGNTIYF. The CDR3 DNA reads TGTGCCAGCACCGGGACAGGTGGAAACACCATATATTTT.

The CDR3 here is CASSLGRGETQYF. DNA of the CDR3: TGTGCCAGCAGCTTGGGGCGGGGCGAGACCCAGTACTTC. The chain is built from TRBV5-4 and TRBJ2-5; D might be TRBD2 (6 bases). The V gene's germline CDR1 is SGHNT and CDR2 YYREEE (reference sequence). V shed 0 bases and J shed 5 bases, with 8 bases lying between them. The CDR3 consists of 13 residues.

The chain joins TRBV21-1 to TRBJ2-5; the table's D call, TRBD2, has no DNA check behind it. TRBV21-1 is described as a pseudogene. The CDR3 sequence is 15 residues long. CDR3 DNA: TGTGCCAGCACCTGCCGGTCGGGAACCCAAGAGACCCAGTACTTC. This codes for CASTCRSGTQETQYF.

Written as DNA, the CDR3 is TGTGCCAGCAGTGGGCGCGGGACAGGGCGCTTCTACGAGCAGTACTTC. Amino acid sequence: CASSGRGTGRFYEQYF. The V call is TRBV27, the J call TRBJ2-7; TRBD1 matches at 9 bases. The V and J ends lost 5 bases and 3 bases, in that order; junction bases with no gene match: 11. CDR3 length: 16 residues. Germline V gene data show CDR1 as MNHEY and CDR2 as SMNVEV (reference sequence).

This chain joins TRBV4-3 and TRBJ2-5, with TRBD2 as a possible D gene (5 bases). The CDR3 has 15 residues. V was cut by 4 bases and J by 4 bases, with 16 bases left in between. Germline V gives CDR1 LGHNA, CDR2 YSLEER. The CDR3 region has the DNA TGCGCCAGCAGCCGAGGCACACTAGAGAGAGAGACCCAGTACTTC. Amino acids: CASSRGTLERETQYF.

This clone was counted a few times. CDR3 in amino acids: CASSLDQGGSASGANVLTF. In nucleotides, the CDR3 is TGTGCCAGCAGCTTAGATCAGGGAGGATCTGCCTCTGGGGCCAACGTCCTGACTTTC. This chain connects TRBV11-3 to TRBJ2-6, with D perhaps TRBD2 (6 bases). V lost 0 bases, J lost 0 bases, and 15 bases lay in between. The CDR3 sequence is 19 residues long. From germline, CDR1 is SGHNT and CDR2 YENEEA.

This chain joins TRBV21-1 and TRBJ2-7; TRBD1, the D gene given by the table, was not confirmed from the DNA. TRBV21-1 is annotated as a pseudogene. The CDR3 length is 15 residues. CDR3 amino acids: CASSGRQGSPYEQYF. CDR3 DNA sequence: TGTGCCAGCAGCGGTCGACAGGGATCCCCCTACGAGCAGTACTTC.

This sequence joins TRBV5-8 and TRBJ1-1; no definite D call. CDR1 SGHTS and CDR2 YDEGEE come from the germline V gene. The CDR3 spans 13 residues. The ends were cut back, 1 base at V and 4 bases at J, with 8 bases in the middle. CDR3 protein: CASSLLVSTEAFF. CDR3 in DNA: TGTGCCAGCAGCTTGTTAGTAAGCACTGAAGCTTTCTTT.

V and J are TRBV6-8 and TRBJ2-1, with 8 bases matching TRBD1. Per the germline V gene, CDR1 is MNHGY and CDR2 is SAAAGT. V shed 6 bases, J shed 1 base, and the junction held 17 bases outside the gene matches. CDR3 length: 19 residues. The CDR3 here is CASSPRDRMSHWSYNEQFF. CDR3 DNA: TGTGCCAGCAGCCCGAGGGACAGGATGTCTCACTGGTCCTACAATGAGCAGTTCTTC.